This is a list of T cell receptor beta chains from one sample in a study of blood T cells in healthy people across ages. One entry per CDR3 protein, called by TCRdb with MiXCR from the 5' RACE reads. The sample lists 780,000 or so distinct CDR3 sequences, roughly 25% occurring once. This sample was also put to use in a study of T cells of mothers and their children.

Sequencing was carried out using blood. All receptors come from a boy younger than 18 in good health. CDR3s include the opening cysteine and the closing phenylalanine or tryptophan. The D gene is left open where the match is weak. The listing skips clone size in some rows; elsewhere it reads once, few, many or a size class.

CDR3aa: CSARDSGGGPHEQFF
CDR3nt: TGCAGTGCTAGAGATTCGGGGGGAGGGCCGCATGAGCAGTTCTTC
j_gene: TRBJ2-1
abundance: few
d_gene: TRBD2
v_gene: TRBV20-1

CDR3aa: CSAFGQGVAYEQYF
CDR3nt: TGCAGTGCTTTCGGACAGGGGGTGGCCTACGAGCAGTACTTC
j_gene: TRBJ2-7
abundance: -
d_gene: TRBD1
v_gene: TRBV20-1

CDR3aa: CASRKSSGAYNEQFF
CDR3nt: TGTGCCAGCAGAAAGTCTAGCGGGGCCTACAATGAGCAGTTCTTC
j_gene: TRBJ2-1
abundance: -
d_gene: TRBD2
v_gene: TRBV6-5

CDR3aa: CASSPLAPITTGELFF
CDR3nt: TGCGCCAGCAGCCCCCTAGCCCCGATCACCACCGGGGAGCTGTTTTTT
j_gene: TRBJ2-2
abundance: -
d_gene: -
v_gene: TRBV4-3

CDR3aa: CSASPWRELYEQYF
CDR3nt: TGCAGTGCTTCTCCCTGGCGGGAACTTTACGAGCAGTACTTC
j_gene: TRBJ2-7
abundance: few
d_gene: -
v_gene: TRBV20-1

CDR3aa: CASSSRGDDTEAFF
CDR3nt: TGCGCCAGCAGCTCGCGGGGGGATGACACTGAAGCTTTCTTT
j_gene: TRBJ1-1
abundance: -
d_gene: -
v_gene: TRBV5-1

CDR3aa: CASSPTTNTQYF
CDR3nt: TGTGCCAGCAGTCCGACTACGAATACGCAGTATTTT
j_gene: TRBJ2-3
abundance: few
d_gene: -
v_gene: TRBV28

CDR3aa: CSASYFGQTYNEQFF
CDR3nt: TGCAGTGCTAGTTATTTCGGACAGACCTACAATGAGCAGTTCTTC
j_gene: TRBJ2-1
abundance: few
d_gene: -
v_gene: TRBV20-1

CDR3aa: CASSPGRAALETQYF
CDR3nt: TGTGCCAGCAGCCCAGGCAGGGCGGCCCTAGAGACCCAGTACTTC
j_gene: TRBJ2-5
abundance: -
d_gene: -
v_gene: TRBV9

CDR3aa: CSARDPRQGVYGAEAFF
CDR3nt: TGCAGTGCTAGAGATCCCCGACAGGGGGTATACGGGGCTGAAGCTTTCTTT
j_gene: TRBJ1-1
abundance: -
d_gene: TRBD1
v_gene: TRBV20-1

CDR3aa: CASRRPLGSYEQYF
CDR3nt: TGTGCCAGCAGACGGCCCCTGGGCTCCTACGAGCAGTACTTC
j_gene: TRBJ2-7
abundance: -
d_gene: -
v_gene: TRBV6-2/TRBV6-3

CDR3aa: CASSATSSYNSPLHF
CDR3nt: TGTGCCAGCAGTGCGACAAGCTCCTATAATTCACCCCTCCACTTT
j_gene: TRBJ1-6
abundance: -
d_gene: -
v_gene: TRBV2

CDR3aa: CASSSRHSSGSGYTF
CDR3nt: TGTGCCAGCAGCTCCCGACACAGCAGTGGAAGTGGCTACACCTTC
j_gene: TRBJ1-2
abundance: few
d_gene: -
v_gene: TRBV7-6

CDR3aa: CASSYGGVGDSPLHF
CDR3nt: TGTGCCAGCAGTTACGGAGGGGTTGGGGATTCACCCCTCCACTTT
j_gene: TRBJ1-6
abundance: few
d_gene: -
v_gene: TRBV6-5

CDR3aa: CASSQGGLAVGETQYF
CDR3nt: TGTGCCAGCAGCCAAGGGGGACTAGCAGTCGGAGAGACCCAGTACTTC
j_gene: TRBJ2-5
abundance: few
d_gene: TRBD2
v_gene: TRBV4-2

CDR3aa: CASSQLAYTGELFF
CDR3nt: TGTGCCAGCAGTCAACTAGCTTACACCGGGGAGCTGTTTTTT
j_gene: TRBJ2-2
abundance: -
d_gene: -
v_gene: TRBV12-3/TRBV12-4

CDR3aa: CASSPDREGYTF
CDR3nt: TGTGCCAGCAGCCCCGACAGGGAAGGCTACACCTTC
j_gene: TRBJ1-2
abundance: few
d_gene: TRBD1
v_gene: TRBV6-5

CDR3aa: CSARAGPQTLDEQFF
CDR3nt: TGCAGTGCTAGAGCGGGACCCCAGACCCTGGATGAGCAGTTCTTC
j_gene: TRBJ2-1
abundance: -
d_gene: -
v_gene: TRBV20-1

CDR3aa: CASSNPDSNTDTQYF
CDR3nt: TGTGCCAGCAGTAACCCGGACAGCAACACAGATACGCAGTATTTT
j_gene: TRBJ2-3
abundance: -
d_gene: -
v_gene: TRBV28

CDR3aa: CSVPGTRSTDTQYF
CDR3nt: TGCAGCGTACCCGGGACTAGGTCCACAGATACGCAGTATTTT
j_gene: TRBJ2-3
abundance: -
d_gene: TRBD2
v_gene: TRBV29-1

CDR3aa: CASSQSTSPYNEQFF
CDR3nt: TGCGCCAGCAGCCAATCGACTAGCCCCTACAATGAGCAGTTCTTC
j_gene: TRBJ2-1
abundance: -
d_gene: TRBD2
v_gene: TRBV4-3

CDR3aa: CASSWEVAGNEQFF
CDR3nt: TGTGCCAGCAGCTGGGAGGTGGCAGGTAATGAGCAGTTCTTC
j_gene: TRBJ2-1
abundance: few
d_gene: -
v_gene: TRBV27

CDR3aa: CASSLRTLAGDEQFF
CDR3nt: TGTGCCAGCAGTTTGAGGACCCTAGCTGGGGATGAGCAGTTCTTC
j_gene: TRBJ2-1
abundance: few
d_gene: -
v_gene: TRBV12-3/TRBV12-4

CDR3aa: CASSQETGEFYEQYF
CDR3nt: TGCGCCAGCAGCCAAGAAACGGGGGAGTTCTACGAGCAGTACTTC
j_gene: TRBJ2-7
abundance: -
d_gene: -
v_gene: TRBV4-3

CDR3aa: CAISEAVSSYNEQFF
CDR3nt: TGTGCCATCAGTGAGGCGGTGAGCTCCTACAATGAGCAGTTCTTC
j_gene: TRBJ2-1
abundance: -
d_gene: -
v_gene: TRBV10-3

CDR3aa: CASSLVTGASYEQYF
CDR3nt: TGTGCCAGCAGCTTAGTGACAGGGGCATCCTACGAGCAGTACTTC
j_gene: TRBJ2-7
abundance: -
d_gene: TRBD1
v_gene: TRBV11-2

CDR3aa: CASSPVAGVAKNIQCF
CDR3nt: TGTGCCAGCAGTCCAGTAGCGGGGGTAGCCAAAAACATTCAGTGCTTC
j_gene: TRBJ2-4
abundance: -
d_gene: TRBD2
v_gene: TRBV27

CDR3aa: CASSPLTGSEGDEQYF
CDR3nt: TGCGCCAGCAGCCCGTTGACAGGCAGTGAGGGGGACGAGCAGTACTTC
j_gene: TRBJ2-7
abundance: few
d_gene: -
v_gene: TRBV4-1

CDR3aa: CASSGRVGANVLTF
CDR3nt: TGTGCCAGCAGCGGCAGGGTTGGGGCCAACGTCCTGACTTTC
j_gene: TRBJ2-6
abundance: few
d_gene: -
v_gene: TRBV11-2